This T cell receptor beta chain stems from a study of blood T cell repertoires in COVID-19. The wider study: Researchers got acute and convalescent COVID-19 samples from the United States, Italy and Spain. PBMCs, B-cell-depleted T cells, or T cells were the source of the cDNA or gDNA that made up the material.

Authors' methods: Nucleated cell counts were estimated from reference gene primer amplification. Assay used: immunoSEQ multiplex PCR; TCRdb lists only in-frame clones, some missing. Clone size and V and J calls were adopted from that table, with D and trimming inferred from the DNA. The table shows roughly 250,000 clones, with about 90% occurring only once. Participants' own reports of clinical history determined their cohort assignment. The sequenced sample was PBMCs or T cells enriched from blood (not recorded which). This sequence originates from a woman between 35 and 50 years old who had been exposed to COVID-19.

The CDR3 sequence: CASSPGQGAEAFF. CDR3 nucleotides: TGTGCCAGCTCACCAGGGCAGGGCGCTGAAGCTTTCTTT. The chain is built from TRBV18 and TRBJ1-1, with a weak D call TRBD1 (5 bases). Germline assignment: CDR1 KGHSH and CDR2 LQKENI. V lost 2 bases and J 6 bases, leaving 10 bases between the germline ends. This CDR3 has 13 residues.